Presented here are 21 T cell receptor beta chains from one specimen sequenced in a study of early T cells in non-severe SARS-CoV-2 infection. TCRdb re-called the 5' RACE reads with MiXCR, one entry per CDR3 protein. The profile shows around 64,000 distinct CDR3 sequences, over 9.5% of them singletons. Sample: whole blood. The origin of the receptors is an adult who was a healthcare worker with PCR-confirmed SARS-CoV-2 infection or an uninfected control (not recorded which).

This clonotype appeared many times. The rearrangement links TRBV7-9 to TRBJ2-1; TRBD1 aligns across 7 bases. The CDR3 totals 15 residues. With 5 bases clipped from V and 9 bases from J, the junction kept 13 bases outside the gene matches. Germline-derived CDR1 and CDR2 are SEHNR and FQNEAQ (reference sequence). CDR3 sequence reads: CASSATGSPEAEQFF. In DNA form, the CDR3 reads TGTGCCAGCAGCGCGACAGGGTCCCCCGAGGCTGAGCAGTTCTTC.

DNA for the CDR3: TGTGCCAGCAGTTACTCGAGCGTAGACTACAATGAGCAGTTCTTC. Its protein product is CASSYSSVDYNEQFF. This chain joins TRBV6-6 and TRBJ2-1; D is unresolved. CDR3 length: 15 residues. Per germline, CDR1 MNHNY and CDR2 SVGAGI (reference sequence). V lost 0 bases to trimming and J lost 3 bases, with 9 bases between them.

This clonotype was detected ten times or more. V gene TRBV7-8 combines with J gene TRBJ1-2, with D hard to call. Trimming left V 5 bases short and J 4 bases short, with 23 bases between. The CDR3 consists of 17 residues. Germline values: CDR1 SGHVS, CDR2 FQNEAQ. Written as DNA, the CDR3 is TGTGCCAGCAGCGGAGCGGCAAATCTTCACCCAGGCTATGGCTACACCTTC. This gives the protein CASSGAANLHPGYGYTF.

The J gene is TRBJ2-7, the V gene TRBV13; 9 bases align to TRBD1. J was trimmed by 1 base and V by 5 bases; bases with no gene match: 6. The CDR3 is made up of 15 amino acids. Germline CDR1 and CDR2: PRHDT and FYEKMQ (reference sequence). The CDR3 is CASSRGQGRSYEQYF. The CDR3 DNA is TGTGCCAGCAGCAGGGGACAGGGACGGTCCTACGAGCAGTACTTC.

This clonotype was seen repeatedly, ten times or more. The germline gene is not matched at one end of the junction; a read error may be the cause. The V gene is TRBV5-1, the J gene TRBJ1-1, with D maybe TRBD1 (6 bases). This CDR3 is built from 13 residues. The germline gives CDR1 SGHRS, CDR2 YFSETQ. CDR3 bases: TGCGCCAGCAGCAAGGGTGGGGGGCTCGAAGTTTTCTTT. It codes for CASSKGGGLEVFF. Based on the CDR3 plus reference TRBV5-1 and TRBJ1-1, the full variable domain is KAGVTQTPRYLIKTRGQQVTLSCSPISGHRSVSWYQQTPGQGLQFLFEYFSETQRNKGNFPGRFSGRQFSNSRSEMNVSTLELGDSALYLCASSKGGGLEVFFGQGTRLTVV.

This clonotype turned up a few times. This chain joins TRBV7-6 and TRBJ2-7; 10 bases line up with TRBD2. J was trimmed by 3 bases and V by 6 bases; bases with no gene match: 11. This CDR3 has 16 amino acids. The germline V gene has CDR1 SGHVS and CDR2 FNYEAQ. CDR3 DNA sequence: TGTGCCAGCAGACCGAACACCGGGACTAGCGTCTACGAGCAGTACTTC. It is translated as CASRPNTGTSVYEQYF.

This chain joins TRBV7-2 and TRBJ1-3; D not certain. The V end was cut by 2 bases, the J end by 2 bases, with 13 bases between. CDR1 is SGHTA and CDR2 is FQGNSA in the germline V gene. The CDR3 runs 16 residues. Here the CDR3 DNA reads TGTGCCAGCAGCTTAAGCGCTAACGGGGCTGGAAACACCATATATTTT. Its translation: CASSLSANGAGNTIYF.

In its sample, this clonotype was seen many times. This chain uses TRBV19 with TRBJ2-5; 7 bases are a match to TRBD2. Germline loops: CDR1 LNHDA, CDR2 SQIVND (reference sequence). This CDR3 has 13 residues. After removal of 8 bases from V and 5 bases from J, the junction contained 8 bases not matched to a gene. CDR3 sequence reads: CASAGVNGETQYF. The CDR3 region has the DNA TGTGCCAGTGCGGGGGTGAACGGGGAGACCCAGTACTTC.

This clonotype was picked up many times. The rearrangement uses TRBV29-1 and TRBJ2-1, with TRBD1 as a possible D gene (6 bases). The V end was cut by 6 bases, the J end by 8 bases, with 17 bases between. The CDR3 length is 13 residues. Germline V gives CDR1 SQVTM, CDR2 ANQGSEA. CDR3 nucleotide sequence: TGCAGCGTGATACAGGGTTATGCGGATGAGCAGTTCTTC. Protein: CSVIQGYADEQFF.

The chain recombines TRBV27 with TRBJ1-1, with D unclear. This CDR3 comprises 14 residues. Per germline, CDR1 MNHEY and CDR2 SMNVEV (reference sequence). Trimming pared 4 bases from V and 4 bases from J, leaving 13 bases between. The CDR3: CASSYGGRTTEAFF. The CDR3 DNA reads TGTGCCAGCAGTTACGGTGGGCGAACCACTGAAGCTTTCTTT.

At least ten counts were recorded for this clonotype. The rearrangement uses TRBV5-6 and TRBJ2-7; D is uncertain. V shed 4 bases and J shed 6 bases, with 14 bases lying between them. The V gene's germline CDR1 is SGHDT and CDR2 YYEEEE. The CDR3 totals 13 residues. The CDR3 spells CASSPPHLVEQYF. CDR3 sequence (DNA): TGTGCCAGCAGCCCCCCACATCTCGTCGAGCAGTACTTC.

In its sample, this clonotype was seen a few times. V and J are TRBV20-1 and TRBJ2-5; unclear D gene. The CDR3 has 11 amino acids. V lost 2 bases and J lost 5, with 6 bases in between. Per the germline V gene, CDR1 is DFQATT and CDR2 is SNEGSKA (reference sequence). CDR3 sequence (DNA): TGCAGTGCTAGATCGGTGGAGACCCAGTACTTC. Its translation: CSARSVETQYF.

This clonotype came up a few times. The chain uses TRBV29-1 and TRBJ1-2, with TRBD1 matching over 7 bases. Germline-derived CDR1 and CDR2 are SQVTM and ANQGSEA. V was clipped by 2 bases and J by 8 bases; unmatched bases: 8. CDR3 length: 13 residues. The DNA of the CDR3 is TGCAGCGTTGAAAGCCTAGGGGGCAGCGGCTACACCTTC. Residues: CSVESLGGSGYTF.

This clonotype came up many times. The V call is TRBV29-1, the J call TRBJ2-6, with a possible D match to TRBD1 (5 bases). This CDR3 spans 16 amino acids. Looked up from germline, CDR1 is SQVTM and CDR2 is ANQGSEA. V was cut by 6 bases and J by 2 bases, with 17 bases left in between. The chain's CDR3 is CSVQLSGNTGANVLTF. The CDR3 DNA is TGCAGCGTCCAGCTGTCAGGGAATACTGGGGCCAACGTCCTGACTTTC.

This clonotype has only a few counts. The V and J genes are TRBV30 and TRBJ2-2; 9 nucleotides line up with TRBD1. The CDR3 consists of 15 residues. The V segment lost 2 bases and the J segment 6 bases; nucleotides outside the gene matches: 7. Germline V gives CDR1 GTSNPN, CDR2 SVGIG (reference sequence). The CDR3 DNA sequence: TGTGCCTGGAGTTCCCGGGACAGGGAGGCCGGGGAGCTGTTTTTT. Translated, it gives CAWSSRDREAGELFF.

The CDR3 bases are TGCAGTGCTAGAGATGTTGGGACAGGGAGCCACGAGCAGTACTTC. Translation gives CSARDVGTGSHEQYF. The chain joins TRBV20-1 to TRBJ2-7; 9 bases fit TRBD1. The CDR3 has 15 residues. Looked up from germline, CDR1 is DFQATT and CDR2 is SNEGSKA (reference sequence). J was trimmed by 5 bases and V by 0 bases; bases with no gene match: 8.

The J gene is TRBJ2-3, the V gene TRBV12-5, with 8 positions matching TRBD1. The CDR3 has 15 residues. The V and J ends lost 3 bases and 5 bases, in that order; junction bases with no gene match: 7. CDR1 is LGHNT, CDR2 FRNRAP, per germline. Here the CDR3 DNA reads TGTGCTAGTGGTTTAGGACAGGGAAACGTAGATACGCAGTATTTT. Translation: CASGLGQGNVDTQYF.

This clonotype was counted between two and nine times. The chain uses TRBV7-6 and TRBJ2-3; 12 bases align to TRBD2. V was pared by 2 bases and J by 6 bases, with 9 bases of the junction left unmatched. The CDR3 contains 17 residues. Germline V gene sequence: CDR1 SGHVS, CDR2 FNYEAQ. CDR3 nucleotides: TGTGCCAGCAGCTTATTGCTAGCGGGAGGGCCAGGGGATACGCAGTATTTT. It yields the protein CASSLLLAGGPGDTQYF.

The gene calls are TRBV9 and TRBJ2-7; a possible D gene is TRBD2 (7 bases). There are 16 residues in the CDR3. Germline V gene lookup returns CDR1 SGDLS and CDR2 YYNGEE. Trimming pared 0 bases from V and 2 bases from J, leaving 15 bases between. Here the CDR3 reads CASSVGSGGGPYEQYF. For the CDR3, the DNA is TGTGCCAGCAGCGTAGGATCGGGGGGCGGCCCCTACGAGCAGTACTTC.

In this sample, this clonotype turned up many times. V usage is TRBV7-2 and J usage is TRBJ1-3, with 9 bases matching TRBD1. The CDR3 has 18 residues. Germline CDR1 is SGHTA and CDR2 is FQGNSA. The J segment lost 3 bases and the V segment lost 2 bases, leaving 11 bases of the junction unmatched. CDR3 nucleotides: TGTGCCAGCAGCTTAACGTTCCGGGACAGGGAGAATGGAAACACCATATATTTT. As protein: CASSLTFRDRENGNTIYF.

The V and J genes are TRBV28 and TRBJ1-6; D gene uncertain. The CDR3 sequence is 12 residues long. The V gene's germline CDR1 is MDHEN and CDR2 SYDVKM. V was pared by 0 bases and J by 9 bases, with 3 bases between. The CDR3 reads CASSLWSSPLHF. The CDR3 region has the DNA TGTGCCAGCAGTTTATGGAGTTCACCCCTCCACTTT.